The 17 T cell receptor beta chains below were found in one sample sequenced in a study of blood T cell repertoires in COVID-19. Some clones are missing from TCRdb's copy, which holds only in-frame ones; the method was immunoSEQ multiplex PCR. This sample carries fewer than 70,000 clones, 85% to 95% of them seen once, and the ten largest clones take about 4.6%. The sequenced sample was peripheral blood. These receptors all stem from a man over 45 with active COVID-19.

V gene TRBV9 combines with J gene TRBJ2-7, with a possible D match to TRBD2 (5 bases). V gave up 0 bases and J gave up 2 bases, with 12 bases separating them. Germline CDR1 SGDLS, CDR2 YYNGEE. The CDR3 has 15 amino acids. CDR3 region: CASSVGGSSPYEQYF. The CDR3 DNA reads TGTGCCAGCAGCGTAGGAGGGAGTTCGCCCTACGAGCAGTACTTC.

The rearrangement joins TRBV5-4 to TRBJ2-2, with D perhaps matching TRBD2 (7 bases). The CDR3 length is 15 residues. Germline V CDR1 and CDR2: SGHNT, YYREEE (reference sequence). V dropped 5 bases and J dropped 4 bases, with 15 bases sitting between them. CDR3 amino acids: CASSPGGGGTGELFF. CDR3 in DNA: TGTGCCAGCAGTCCGGGGGGAGGGGGCACCGGGGAGCTGTTTTTT.

The J gene is TRBJ2-2, the V gene TRBV6-2 or TRBV6-3, with 11 positions matching TRBD1. The CDR3 runs to 14 residues. Looked up from germline, CDR1 is MNHEY and CDR2 is SVGEGT. Trimming removed 6 bases from V and 7 bases from J; junction bases left unmatched: 4. CDR3 in DNA: TGTGCCAGCAGCCGGACAGGGGGCGGCGGGGAGCTGTTTTTT. Its translation is CASSRTGGGGELFF.

The rearrangement joins TRBV3-1 (or the pseudogene TRBV3-2) to TRBJ2-5; TRBD2 is a possible D gene (5 bases). The CDR3 length is 19 residues. CDR1 and CDR2 (germline): LGHDT, YNNKEL (reference sequence). V was clipped by 0 bases and J by 5 bases, with 25 bases between them. CDR3 sequence: CASSQEGAAPASPGETQYF. The DNA of the CDR3 is TGTGCCAGCAGCCAAGAGGGTGCGGCGCCGGCATCTCCGGGGGAGACCCAGTACTTC.

The chain employs TRBV10-3 and TRBJ2-5; D perhaps matches TRBD1 (5 bases). This CDR3 comprises 13 residues. Germline values: CDR1 ENHRY, CDR2 SYGVKD. V was clipped by 2 bases and J by 5 bases, with 9 bases between them. The CDR3 DNA reads TGTGCCATCAGTGAGCCAGGGCGGGAGACCCAGTACTTC. Amino acid sequence: CAISEPGRETQYF.

V gene TRBV5-1 combines with J gene TRBJ2-7; D gene uncertain. V dropped 3 bases and J dropped 5 bases, with 9 bases sitting between them. CDR3 length equals 12 residues. Per the germline V gene, CDR1 is SGHRS and CDR2 is YFSETQ. CDR3 DNA: TGCGCCAGCAGCTCCAATAGCAACGAGCAGTACTTC. Encoded protein: CASSSNSNEQYF.

The V and J genes are TRBV5-4 and TRBJ1-1; no definite D call. Looked up from germline, CDR1 is SGHNT and CDR2 is YYREEE (reference sequence). V gave up 0 bases and J gave up 4 bases, with 10 bases separating them. CDR3 length equals 14 residues. The CDR3 bases are TGTGCCAGCAGCTTGGGGGGAGGCGCCACTGAAGCTTTCTTT. Translating it yields CASSLGGGATEAFF.

This chain connects TRBV12-5 to TRBJ1-3; no definite D call. Germline V gives CDR1 LGHNT, CDR2 FRNRAP. This CDR3 spans 15 amino acids. Trimming took off 1 base at V and 1 base at J, with 8 bases between the two ends. The CDR3 loop is CASGLGPISGNTIYF. CDR3 nucleotide sequence: TGTGCTAGTGGTTTGGGGCCGATATCTGGAAACACCATATATTTT.

The rearrangement links TRBV4-3 to TRBJ1-6, with D unclear. With 0 bases removed from V and 1 base from J, the gap between germline ends came to 10 bases. From germline, CDR1 is LGHNA and CDR2 YSLEER. The CDR3 is 17 amino acids. The CDR3 sequence: CASSQELRASYNSPLHF. CDR3 in DNA: TGCGCCAGCAGCCAAGAATTGAGGGCTTCCTATAATTCACCCCTCCACTTT.

This clone occurred once. The J gene is TRBJ2-1, the V gene TRBV9, with no clear D. This CDR3 region has 15 residues. Germline V gene sequence: CDR1 SGDLS, CDR2 YYNGEE. V lost 0 bases and J lost 6, with 13 bases in between. CDR3 sequence reads: CASSVEYSQTNEQFF. The CDR3, as DNA: TGTGCCAGCAGCGTAGAATACTCCCAAACCAATGAGCAGTTCTTC.

The rearrangement links TRBV25-1 to TRBJ1-2; D possibly corresponds to TRBD1 (5 bases). The CDR3 totals 13 residues. Deletions cut 4 bases from V and 14 bases from J, with 20 bases between. From germline, CDR1 is MGHDK and CDR2 SYGVNS. CDR3 nucleotide sequence: TGTGCCAGCAGTGCAGGGCCAGGGAAGTATTTAACCTTC. Translation: CASSAGPGKYLTF.

V gene TRBV7-6 combines with J gene TRBJ2-5; D perhaps matches TRBD1 (5 bases). V lost 5 bases and J lost 4, with 17 bases in between. This CDR3 is built from 15 residues. The V gene's germline CDR1 is SGHVS and CDR2 FNYEAQ. In DNA form, the CDR3 reads TGTGCCAGCAGCCAACGTTCGAGACAGCTAGAGACCCAGTACTTC. It specifies CASSQRSRQLETQYF.

The CDR3 loop is CSASISGRADTGELFF. The CDR3 bases are TGCAGTGCTAGTATTAGCGGGAGGGCGGACACCGGGGAGCTGTTTTTT. The chain links TRBV20-1 to TRBJ2-2; 11 positions match TRBD2. Germline lookup yields CDR1 DFQATT and CDR2 SNEGSKA (reference sequence). The CDR3 contains 16 residues. Germline trimming cut 3 bases from V and 3 bases from J; bases unmatched to any gene: 6.

The chain carries TRBV10-2 and TRBJ2-7; TRBD1 matches 8 bases. The germline V gene has CDR1 WSHSY and CDR2 SAAADI. CDR3 length: 14 amino acids. V gave up 8 bases and J gave up 3 bases; unmatched junction bases: 9. This chain's CDR3 is CASHEGQALYEQYF. CDR3 coding DNA: TGCGCCAGCCACGAGGGACAGGCCCTCTACGAGCAGTACTTC.

This chain connects TRBV3-1 (or the pseudogene TRBV3-2) to TRBJ1-1; D gene ambiguous. The V end was cut by 1 base, the J end by 7 bases, with 7 bases between. This CDR3 is built from 12 residues. The germline CDR1 and CDR2 sequences are LGHDT and YNNKEL (reference sequence). The CDR3 protein is CASSQGHIEAFF. For the CDR3, the DNA is TGTGCCAGCAGCCAAGGACACATTGAAGCTTTCTTT.

The V call is TRBV5-3, the J call TRBJ2-5, with TRBD1 identical over 8 bases. Being an ORF, TRBV5-3 has a function that is uncertain. The CDR3 extends over 14 amino acids. Trimming at V came to 4 bases and at J to 1 base, leaving 3 bases not matched to a gene. The CDR3 region is CARSRTGGQETQYF. For the CDR3, the DNA is TGTGCCAGAAGCCGCACAGGGGGCCAAGAGACCCAGTACTTC.

The V call is TRBV11-2, the J call TRBJ2-7; D is unclear. The CDR3 totals 17 residues. V was cut by 1 base and J by 0 bases, with 16 bases left in between. The germline gives CDR1 SGHAT, CDR2 FQNNGV. CDR3 sequence: CASSLVRSRVSSYEQYF. The CDR3 DNA reads as TGTGCCAGCAGCTTAGTCCGGAGTCGCGTGTCCTCCTACGAGCAGTACTTC.